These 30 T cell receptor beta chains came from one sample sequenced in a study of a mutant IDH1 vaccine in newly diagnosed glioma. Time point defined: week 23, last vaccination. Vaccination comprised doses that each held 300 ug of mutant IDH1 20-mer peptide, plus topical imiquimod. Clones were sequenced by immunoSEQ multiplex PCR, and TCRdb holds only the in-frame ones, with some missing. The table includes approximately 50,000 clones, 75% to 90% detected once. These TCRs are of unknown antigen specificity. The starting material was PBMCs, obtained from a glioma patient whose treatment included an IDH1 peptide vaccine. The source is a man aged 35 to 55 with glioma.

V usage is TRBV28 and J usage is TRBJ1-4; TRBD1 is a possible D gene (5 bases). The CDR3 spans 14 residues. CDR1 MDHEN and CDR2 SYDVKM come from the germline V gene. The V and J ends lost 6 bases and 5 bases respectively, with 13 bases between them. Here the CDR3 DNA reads TGTGCCAGCAGCCCTTGGGGGTCCAATGAAAAACTGTTTTTT. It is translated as CASSPWGSNEKLFF.

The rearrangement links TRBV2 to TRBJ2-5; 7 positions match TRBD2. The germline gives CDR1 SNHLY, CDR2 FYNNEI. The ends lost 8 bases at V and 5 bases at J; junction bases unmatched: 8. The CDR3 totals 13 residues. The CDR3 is CASVLGEGETQYF. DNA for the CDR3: TGTGCCAGCGTGTTGGGGGAGGGGGAGACCCAGTACTTC.

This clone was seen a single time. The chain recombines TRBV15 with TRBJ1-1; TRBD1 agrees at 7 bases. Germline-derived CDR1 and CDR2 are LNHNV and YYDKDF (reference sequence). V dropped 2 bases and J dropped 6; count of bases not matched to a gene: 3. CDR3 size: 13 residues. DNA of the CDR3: TGTGCCACCAGCAGATCCACAGGGGCTGAAGCTTTCTTT. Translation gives CATSRSTGAEAFF.

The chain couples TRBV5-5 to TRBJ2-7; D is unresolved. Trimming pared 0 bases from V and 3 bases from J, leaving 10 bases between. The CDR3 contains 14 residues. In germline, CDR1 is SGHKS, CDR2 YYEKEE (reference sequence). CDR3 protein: CASSLVLRNYEQYF. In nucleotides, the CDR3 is TGTGCCAGCAGCTTGGTTTTGAGGAACTACGAGCAGTACTTC. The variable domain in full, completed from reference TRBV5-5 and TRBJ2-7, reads DAGVTQSPTHLIKTRGQQVTLRCSPISGHKSVSWYQQVLGQGPQFIFQYYEKEERGRGNFPDRFSARQFPNYSSELNVNALLLGDSALYLCASSLVLRNYEQYFGPGTRLTVT.

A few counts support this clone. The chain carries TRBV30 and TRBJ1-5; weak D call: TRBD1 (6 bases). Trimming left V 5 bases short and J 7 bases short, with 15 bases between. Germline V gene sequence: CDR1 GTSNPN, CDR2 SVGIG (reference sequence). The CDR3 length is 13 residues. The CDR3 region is CAWPTGTRQPQHF. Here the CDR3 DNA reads TGTGCCTGGCCCACAGGGACCCGCCAGCCCCAGCATTTT.

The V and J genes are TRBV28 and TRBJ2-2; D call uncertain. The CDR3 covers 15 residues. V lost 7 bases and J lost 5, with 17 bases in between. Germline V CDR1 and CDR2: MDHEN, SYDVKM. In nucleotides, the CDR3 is TGTGCCAGCATTCCAAGCTTGGTCTTAACCGGGGAGCTGTTTTTT. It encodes CASIPSLVLTGELFF.

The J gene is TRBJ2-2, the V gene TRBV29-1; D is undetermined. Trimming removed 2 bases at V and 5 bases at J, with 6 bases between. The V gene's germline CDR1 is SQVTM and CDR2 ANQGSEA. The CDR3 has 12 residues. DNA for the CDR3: TGCAGCGTTGAAACAAATACCGGGGAGCTGTTTTTT. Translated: CSVETNTGELFF.

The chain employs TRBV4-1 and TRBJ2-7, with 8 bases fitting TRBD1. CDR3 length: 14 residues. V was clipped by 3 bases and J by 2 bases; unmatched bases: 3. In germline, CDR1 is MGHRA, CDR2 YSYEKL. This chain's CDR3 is CASSHATGAYEQYF. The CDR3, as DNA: TGCGCCAGCAGCCACGCGACAGGGGCCTACGAGCAGTACTTC.

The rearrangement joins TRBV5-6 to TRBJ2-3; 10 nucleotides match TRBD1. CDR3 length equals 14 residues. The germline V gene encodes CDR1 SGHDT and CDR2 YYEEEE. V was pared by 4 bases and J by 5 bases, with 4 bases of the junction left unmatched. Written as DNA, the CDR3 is TGTGCCAGCAGCCTGGGACAGGGGAAAGATACGCAGTATTTT. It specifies CASSLGQGKDTQYF. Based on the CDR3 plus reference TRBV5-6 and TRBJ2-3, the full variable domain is DAGVTQSPTHLIKTRGQQVTLRCSPKSGHDTVSWYQQALGQGPQFIFQYYEEEERQRGNFPDRFSGHQFPNYSSELNVNALLLGDSALYLCASSLGQGKDTQYFGPGTRLTVL.

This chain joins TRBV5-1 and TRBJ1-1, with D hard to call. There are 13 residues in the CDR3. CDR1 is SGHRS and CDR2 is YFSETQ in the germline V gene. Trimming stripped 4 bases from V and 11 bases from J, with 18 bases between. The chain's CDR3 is CASSPSETGFAFF. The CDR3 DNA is TGCGCCAGCAGCCCGTCAGAAACGGGTTTTGCTTTCTTT.

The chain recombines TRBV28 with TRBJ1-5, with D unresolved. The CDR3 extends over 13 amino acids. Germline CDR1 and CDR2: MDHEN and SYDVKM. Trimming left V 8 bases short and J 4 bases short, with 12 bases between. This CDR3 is CASSPYRNQPQHF. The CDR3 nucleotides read TGTGCCAGCTCCCCTTACAGAAATCAGCCCCAGCATTTT.

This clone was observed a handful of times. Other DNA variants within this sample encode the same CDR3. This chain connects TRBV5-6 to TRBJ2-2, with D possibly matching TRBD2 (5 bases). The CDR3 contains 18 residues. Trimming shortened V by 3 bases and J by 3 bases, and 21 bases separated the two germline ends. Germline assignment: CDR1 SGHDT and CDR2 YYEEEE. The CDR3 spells CASSSGMTLSLDTGELFF. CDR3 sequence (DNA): TGTGCCAGCAGCTCGGGGATGACCCTCTCCCTGGACACCGGGGAGCTGTTTTTT.

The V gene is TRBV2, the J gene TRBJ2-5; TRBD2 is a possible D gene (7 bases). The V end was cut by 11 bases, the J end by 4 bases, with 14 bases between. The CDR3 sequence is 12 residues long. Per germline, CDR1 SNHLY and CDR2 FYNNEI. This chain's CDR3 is CAVRGASETQYF. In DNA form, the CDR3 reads TGTGCCGTACGGGGGGCATCAGAGACCCAGTACTTC.

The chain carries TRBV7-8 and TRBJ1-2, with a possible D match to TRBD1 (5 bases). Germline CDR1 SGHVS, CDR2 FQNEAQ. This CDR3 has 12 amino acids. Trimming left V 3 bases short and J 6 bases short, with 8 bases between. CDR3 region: CASSLTDNGYTF. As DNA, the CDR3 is TGTGCCAGCAGCTTGACGGACAATGGCTACACCTTC.

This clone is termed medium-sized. This CDR3 reads CASHAAPMDEQYF. The CDR3 nucleotides read TGTGCCAGCCATGCGGCACCCATGGACGAGCAGTACTTC. V gene TRBV28 combines with J gene TRBJ2-7, with no clear D. The V gene lost 8 bases and the J gene lost 5 bases, with 16 bases spanning the gap. Germline CDR1 reads MDHEN; CDR2 reads SYDVKM. The CDR3 sequence is 13 residues long.

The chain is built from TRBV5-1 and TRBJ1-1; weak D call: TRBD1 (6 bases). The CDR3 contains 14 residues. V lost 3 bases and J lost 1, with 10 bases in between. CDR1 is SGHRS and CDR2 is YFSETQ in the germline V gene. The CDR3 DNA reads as TGCGCCAGCAGCTGGACAGTTGAGAACACTGAAGCTTTCTTT. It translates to CASSWTVENTEAFF.

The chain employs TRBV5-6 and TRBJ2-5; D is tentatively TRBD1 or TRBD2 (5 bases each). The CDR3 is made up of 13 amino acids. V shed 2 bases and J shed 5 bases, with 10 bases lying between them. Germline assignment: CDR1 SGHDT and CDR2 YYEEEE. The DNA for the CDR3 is TGTGCCAGCAGCTTTGGCAGGGAGGAGACCCAGTACTTC. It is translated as CASSFGREETQYF.

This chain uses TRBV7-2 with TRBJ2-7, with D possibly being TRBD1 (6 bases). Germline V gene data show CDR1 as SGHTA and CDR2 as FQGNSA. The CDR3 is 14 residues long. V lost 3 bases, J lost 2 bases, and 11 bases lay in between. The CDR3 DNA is TGTGCCAGCAGCTTTGCAGGGGCCCCCTACGAGCAGTACTTC. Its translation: CASSFAGAPYEQYF.

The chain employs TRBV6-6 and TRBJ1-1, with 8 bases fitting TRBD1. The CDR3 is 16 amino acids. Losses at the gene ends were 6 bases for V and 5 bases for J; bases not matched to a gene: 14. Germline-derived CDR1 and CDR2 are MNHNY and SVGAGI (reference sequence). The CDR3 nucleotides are TGTGCCAGCAGCCCCGGACAGGGCCTCGTGAGAACTGAAGCTTTCTTT. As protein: CASSPGQGLVRTEAFF.

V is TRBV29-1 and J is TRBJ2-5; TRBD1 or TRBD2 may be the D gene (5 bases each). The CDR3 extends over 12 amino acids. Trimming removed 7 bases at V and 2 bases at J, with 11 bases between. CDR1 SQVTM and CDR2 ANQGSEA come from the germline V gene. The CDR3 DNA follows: TGCAGCGCGGGGCGCCCTCAAGAGACCCAGTACTTC. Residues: CSAGRPQETQYF.

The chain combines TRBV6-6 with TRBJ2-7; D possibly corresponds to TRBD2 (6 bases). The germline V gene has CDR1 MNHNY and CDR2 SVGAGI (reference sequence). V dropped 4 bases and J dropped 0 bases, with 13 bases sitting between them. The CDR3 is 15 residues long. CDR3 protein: CASSSLGRGSYEQYF. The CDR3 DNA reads TGTGCCAGCAGTTCCCTGGGGCGGGGCTCCTACGAGCAGTACTTC.

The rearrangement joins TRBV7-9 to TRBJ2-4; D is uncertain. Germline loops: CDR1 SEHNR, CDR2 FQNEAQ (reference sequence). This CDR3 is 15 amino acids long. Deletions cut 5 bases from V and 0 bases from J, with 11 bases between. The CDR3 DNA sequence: TGTGCCAGCAGCCAGGACCCTACAGCCAAAAACATTCAGTACTTC. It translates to CASSQDPTAKNIQYF. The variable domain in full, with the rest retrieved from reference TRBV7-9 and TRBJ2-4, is DTGVSQNPRHKITKRGQNVTFRCDPISEHNRLYWYRQTLGQGPEFLTYFQNEAQLEKSRLLSDRFSAERPKGSFSTLEIQRTEQGDSAMYLCASSQDPTAKNIQYFGAGTRLSVL.

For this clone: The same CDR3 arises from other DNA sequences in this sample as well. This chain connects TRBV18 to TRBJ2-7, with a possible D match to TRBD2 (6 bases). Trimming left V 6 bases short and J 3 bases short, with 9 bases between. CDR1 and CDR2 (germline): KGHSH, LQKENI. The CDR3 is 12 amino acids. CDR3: CASSPAGYEQYF. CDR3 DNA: TGTGCCAGCTCTCCAGCGGGCTACGAGCAGTACTTC.

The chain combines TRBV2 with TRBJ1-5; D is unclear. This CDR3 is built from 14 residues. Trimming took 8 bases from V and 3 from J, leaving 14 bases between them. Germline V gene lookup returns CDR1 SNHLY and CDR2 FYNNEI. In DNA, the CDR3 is TGTGCCAGCTCTCGGGTGGCAGTCAATCAGCCCCAGCATTTT. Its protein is CASSRVAVNQPQHF. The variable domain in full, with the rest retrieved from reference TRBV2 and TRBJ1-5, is EPEVTQTPSHQVTQMGQEVILRCVPISNHLYFYWYRQILGQKVEFLVSFYNNEISEKSEIFDDQFSVERPDGSNFTLKIRSTKLEDSAMYFCASSRVAVNQPQHFGDGTRLSIL.

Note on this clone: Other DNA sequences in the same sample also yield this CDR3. CDR3: CASSLGRAYEQYF. Written as DNA, the CDR3 is TGTGCCAGCAGCTTAGGAAGAGCCTACGAGCAGTACTTC. The rearrangement links TRBV7-2 to TRBJ2-7; D call uncertain. The CDR3 loop spans 13 amino acids. Trimming removed 1 base from V and 2 bases from J, with 6 bases in between. Germline lookup yields CDR1 SGHTA and CDR2 FQGNSA.

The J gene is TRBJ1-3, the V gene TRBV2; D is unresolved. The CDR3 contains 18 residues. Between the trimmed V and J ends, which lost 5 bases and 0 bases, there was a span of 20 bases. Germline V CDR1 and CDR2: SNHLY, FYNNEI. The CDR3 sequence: CASSLISVTLTSGNTIYF. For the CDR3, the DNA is TGTGCCAGCAGTCTAATCAGCGTAACTTTAACCTCTGGAAACACCATATATTTT.

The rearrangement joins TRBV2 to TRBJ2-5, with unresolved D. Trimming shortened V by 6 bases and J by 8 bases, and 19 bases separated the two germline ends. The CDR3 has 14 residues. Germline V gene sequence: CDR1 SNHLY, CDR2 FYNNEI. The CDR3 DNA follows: TGTGCCAGCAGCAGGACCCCCCAGGATCCCACCCAGTACTTC. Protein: CASSRTPQDPTQYF.

The CDR3 DNA sequence: TGTGCCAGCAGCTTAAGAGCTAGCGGGAACTACGAGCAGTACTTC. This gives the protein CASSLRASGNYEQYF. The rearrangement links TRBV11-1 to TRBJ2-7, with 9 positions matching TRBD2. With 2 bases clipped from V and 3 bases from J, the junction kept 5 bases outside the gene matches. The CDR3 consists of 15 residues. Germline V gives CDR1 SGHAT, CDR2 FQDESV (reference sequence).

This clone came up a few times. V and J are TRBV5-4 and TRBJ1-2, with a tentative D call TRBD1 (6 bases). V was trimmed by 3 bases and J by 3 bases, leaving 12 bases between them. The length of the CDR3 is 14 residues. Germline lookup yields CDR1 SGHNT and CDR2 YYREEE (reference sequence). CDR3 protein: CASSSSGQYYGYTF. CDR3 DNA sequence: TGTGCCAGCAGCTCCAGCGGACAGTACTATGGCTACACCTTC.

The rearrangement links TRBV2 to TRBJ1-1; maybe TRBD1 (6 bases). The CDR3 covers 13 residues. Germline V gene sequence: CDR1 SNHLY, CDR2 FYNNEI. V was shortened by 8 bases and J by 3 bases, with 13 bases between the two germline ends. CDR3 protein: CASFRDIYTEAFF. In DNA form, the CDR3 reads TGTGCCAGCTTCCGGGACATTTACACTGAAGCTTTCTTT.